This record looks at one T cell receptor beta chain sequence and its context. The data were taken from a study of blood T cell repertoires in COVID-19. The wider study: From the United States, Italy and Spain came samples of acute and convalescent COVID-19. Sample material is recorded as cDNA or gDNA derived from T cells, B-cell-depleted T cells, or PBMCs.

Study processing details: It was from reference gene primer amplification that nucleated cell counts were estimated. The table came from immunoSEQ multiplex PCR; TCRdb's copy has only in-frame clones and leaves some out. V and J calls plus clone size are reproduced from that table; the DNA served to infer D and trimming. Here the sample spans 25,000 to 30,000 clones, about 90% being singletons. The CDR3 covers 14 residues. CDR1 and CDR2 from the germline V gene are MRHNA and SNTAGT. V was shortened by 4 bases and J by 2 bases, with 10 bases between the two germline ends. Specimen: peripheral blood. The V and J genes are TRBV6-4 and TRBJ2-3; no firm D call. The clonotype comes from a human donor in a cohort sampled during active COVID-19. CDR3 loop: CASSVDPNTDTQYF. The CDR3 DNA follows: TGTGCCAGCAGTGTTGATCCTAACACAGATACGCAGTATTTT.